The TCR beta chain under discussion was sequenced for a study of T cell repertoires in cytomegalovirus infection (dated by TCRdb to 2018 to 2020). With respect to the entire study: The HLA type of each donor mattered for the analysis, because public TCR beta signatures pointed to carriage of CMV infection along with the matching HLA type. General findings and caveats noted by the study authors: Carriers of CMV infection plus the relevant HLA type were discriminated by the cumulative frequency of public TCR beta family members in the study cohort and in an independent roughly 340-donor cohort. The ex vivo response was dominated by HLA-C-restricted CMV-specific TCR beta clonotypes, which also provided the single most frequent clonotype in two of eight donors.

Sequencing instrument: Illumina HiSeq 1500. TCRdb handled the public reads itself, with Q25 trimming in fastp and clone calling in MiXCR, and kept productive beta chains. Identical CDR3 protein sequences are pooled into one entry, listed with their most common genes and DNA. Within this sample are approximately 180,000 distinct CDR3 sequences, with roughly 19% of them counted one time only. Of the sample, about 3% is held by the ten largest clones. This clonotype was found many times. Its antigen target is currently unknown. No qualities accompany the bases; no much larger clone lies one base away. The source material was PBMCs. The source of this sequence is a human donor in good health (CMV status not recorded). Some clones in this sample may be carry-over from other donors' samples.

The nucleotide sequence reads as follows: TGTGCCAGCAGACTAGGAAACCAAGGGGCCACGGCTAACTATGGCTACACCTTC. Its protein product is CASRLGNQGATANYGYTF. Recombination connected TRBV12-3 or TRBV12-4 to TRBJ1-2; the D segment could be TRBD1, given 5 matching bases. Trimming at the junction amounts to 6 bases on V and 0 bases on J, and the germline ends lie 23 bases apart. Its CDR3 holds 18 amino acids, cysteine through phenylalanine. The kept DNA is CDR3 alone, 54 bases in frame from the first base.